Below, 22 T cell receptor beta chains from the same sample are listed, as sequenced in a study of blood T cell repertoires in COVID-19. Clones were read by immunoSEQ multiplex PCR, and TCRdb kept only the in-frame ones, dropping some. This table has some 270,000 clones, 89% appearing once. Sequenced: PBMCs or T cells enriched from blood (not recorded which). All receptors come from a middle-aged woman who had recovered from COVID-19.

This clone was picked up a small number of times. This chain links TRBV30 with TRBJ1-5; D might be TRBD1 (6 bases). Trimming took 0 bases from V and 5 from J, leaving 11 bases between them. CDR3 length equals 14 residues. The germline V gene encodes CDR1 GTSNPN and CDR2 SVGIG (reference sequence). This chain's CDR3 is CAWSVSSGDQPQHF. CDR3 bases: TGTGCCTGGAGTGTCTCGTCAGGGGATCAGCCCCAGCATTTT. The whole variable domain, remainder taken from reference TRBV30 and TRBJ1-5, is SQTIHQWPATLVQPVGSPLSLECTVEGTSNPNLYWYRQAAGRGLQLLFYSVGIGQISSEVPQNLSASRPQDRQFILSSKKLLLSDSGFYLCAWSVSSGDQPQHFGDGTRLSIL.

The rearrangement joins TRBV7-9 to TRBJ1-2; 8 bases fit TRBD1. CDR1 is SEHNR, CDR2 FQNEAQ, per germline (reference sequence). The CDR3 is 16 amino acids. V lost 1 base, J lost 4 bases, and 8 bases stayed unmatched. For the CDR3, the DNA is TGTGCCAGCAGCTTAGGGGGACAGGTGCCCTCCTATGGCTACACCTTC. It yields the protein CASSLGGQVPSYGYTF. Combining the CDR3 with reference TRBV7-9 and TRBJ1-2 gives the whole variable domain DTGVSQNPRHKITKRGQNVTFRCDPISEHNRLYWYRQTLGQGPEFLTYFQNEAQLEKSRLLSDRFSAERPKGSFSTLEIQRTEQGDSAMYLCASSLGGQVPSYGYTFGSGTRLTVV.

The chain has TRBV10-3 and TRBJ1-2; 9 bases fit TRBD1. V trimming: 6 bases; J trimming: 5 bases; junction bases outside the gene matches: 10. The CDR3 is 15 amino acids. Germline V gene sequence: CDR1 ENHRY, CDR2 SYGVKD. The CDR3 DNA sequence: TGTGCCATCAGGGACTCCGGGACAGGGCCGTATGGCTACACCTTC. Its translation is CAIRDSGTGPYGYTF.

CDR3 in amino acids: CASSLGQGGSPLHF. DNA for the CDR3: TGCGCCAGCAGCTTGGGTCAGGGAGGTTCACCCCTCCACTTT. This sequence joins TRBV5-1 and TRBJ1-6, with D tentatively TRBD1 (5 bases). The CDR3 is made up of 14 amino acids. With 0 bases removed from V and 9 bases from J, the gap between germline ends came to 10 bases. From germline, CDR1 is SGHRS and CDR2 YFSETQ.

Only one count was recorded for this clone. V gene TRBV18 combines with J gene TRBJ1-4, with 9 bases identical to TRBD1. The V gene's germline CDR1 is KGHSH and CDR2 LQKENI. The ends lost 6 bases at V and 5 bases at J; junction bases unmatched: 10. The CDR3 totals 16 residues. CDR3 region: CASSPFGQGKNEKLFF. DNA of the CDR3: TGTGCCAGCTCGCCCTTCGGACAGGGGAAAAATGAAAAACTGTTTTTT.

This chain joins TRBV19 and TRBJ1-6; D is uncertain. V was pared by 4 bases and J by 7 bases, with 14 bases between. Germline V gene sequence: CDR1 LNHDA, CDR2 SQIVND (reference sequence). This CDR3 is 15 amino acids long. This chain's CDR3 is CASSNEATVNSPLHF. In DNA, the CDR3 is TGTGCCAGTAGTAATGAGGCCACCGTAAATTCACCCCTCCACTTT.

This clone has just a few counts. The chain employs TRBV19 and TRBJ1-5, with D perhaps TRBD1 (6 bases). Trimming pared 5 bases from V and 3 bases from J, leaving 14 bases between. CDR1 is LNHDA, CDR2 SQIVND, per germline (reference sequence). The CDR3 is 15 residues long. The CDR3 region is CASSRLDSINQPQHF. The CDR3 bases are TGTGCCAGTAGTCGTTTGGACAGCATCAATCAGCCCCAGCATTTT.

This clone was recorded once. The genes are TRBV20-1 and TRBJ2-3; D is perhaps TRBD1 (7 bases). Between the trimmed V and J ends, which lost 5 bases and 8 bases, there was a span of 11 bases. The CDR3 consists of 11 residues. Germline V gene sequence: CDR1 DFQATT, CDR2 SNEGSKA (reference sequence). CDR3 loop: CSAYQGGTQYF. CDR3 coding DNA: TGCAGTGCTTACCAGGGGGGTACGCAGTATTTT.

This chain uses TRBV5-6 with TRBJ1-2; D remains ambiguous. The CDR3 covers 14 residues. V was pared by 0 bases and J by 7 bases, with 13 bases between. Germline lookup yields CDR1 SGHDT and CDR2 YYEEEE. The chain's CDR3 is CASSLASPAGGYTF. Written as DNA, the CDR3 is TGTGCCAGCAGCTTGGCATCCCCGGCGGGTGGCTACACCTTC.

The table lists this clone with a count of one. CDR3: CASRPQVGANVLTF. In DNA form, the CDR3 reads TGTGCCAGCAGGCCCCAGGTGGGGGCCAACGTCCTGACTTTC. This sequence joins TRBV27 and TRBJ2-6; unclear D gene. The CDR3 runs 14 residues. The germline V gene encodes CDR1 MNHEY and CDR2 SMNVEV (reference sequence). Trimming pared 6 bases from V and 4 bases from J, leaving 10 bases between.

The chain is built from TRBV30 and TRBJ2-6, with unresolved D. Germline values: CDR1 GTSNPN, CDR2 SVGIG (reference sequence). The CDR3 length is 14 residues. Trimming shortened V by 5 bases and J by 2 bases, and 10 bases separated the two germline ends. The CDR3 loop reads CAWSPSPGANVLTF. The CDR3, as DNA: TGTGCCTGGTCCCCATCCCCTGGGGCCAACGTCCTGACTTTC.

The chain links TRBV7-8 to TRBJ1-2; 10 bases map to TRBD1. Trimming removed 4 bases from V and 6 bases from J; junction bases left unmatched: 11. Germline V gene data show CDR1 as SGHVS and CDR2 as FQNEAQ. The CDR3 has 16 residues. The CDR3: CASSSYRDRGSDGYTF. The CDR3 nucleotides are TGTGCCAGCAGCTCGTACCGGGACAGGGGATCGGATGGCTACACCTTC.

The chain has TRBV5-4 and TRBJ2-3, with 10 bases aligning to TRBD2. The junction had 9 bases not matched to a gene; V was cut back by 3 bases and J by 2 bases. Germline V gives CDR1 SGHNT, CDR2 YYREEE (reference sequence). This CDR3 spans 17 amino acids. DNA for the CDR3: TGTGCCAGCAGCTACCGTCTAGCGGGGGTCTTCACAGATACGCAGTATTTT. It is translated as CASSYRLAGVFTDTQYF. Using reference TRBV5-4 and TRBJ2-3 for the parts outside the CDR3, the full variable domain is ETGVTQSPTHLIKTRGQQVTLRCSSQSGHNTVSWYQQALGQGPQFIFQYYREEENGRGNFPPRFSGLQFPNYSSELNVNALELDDSALYLCASSYRLAGVFTDTQYFGPGTRLTVL.

This clone was observed a few times. The J gene is TRBJ1-2, the V gene TRBV30, with TRBD1 matching 9 bases. The length of the CDR3 is 14 residues. CDR1 and CDR2 (germline): GTSNPN, SVGIG (reference sequence). V lost 2 bases and J lost 8; bases outside the gene matches: 9. The CDR3 DNA reads as TGTGCCTGGAGTCCGGGACAGGGTGTTGGGGGCTACACCTTC. This gives the protein CAWSPGQGVGGYTF. Filled out from reference TRBV30 and TRBJ1-2, the complete variable domain reads SQTIHQWPATLVQPVGSPLSLECTVEGTSNPNLYWYRQAAGRGLQLLFYSVGIGQISSEVPQNLSASRPQDRQFILSSKKLLLSDSGFYLCAWSPGQGVGGYTFGSGTRLTVV.

The gene calls are TRBV5-1 and TRBJ1-1, with TRBD1 matching 9 bases. The CDR3 loop spans 15 amino acids. V lost 2 bases to trimming and J lost 1 base; unmatched junction nucleotides: 3. Germline V gives CDR1 SGHRS, CDR2 YFSETQ. CDR3 nucleotides: TGCGCCAGCAGCTTACAGGGGGCAGGGAACACTGAAGCTTTCTTT. As protein: CASSLQGAGNTEAFF. The full variable domain, with the rest looked up from reference TRBV5-1 and TRBJ1-1, is KAGVTQTPRYLIKTRGQQVTLSCSPISGHRSVSWYQQTPGQGLQFLFEYFSETQRNKGNFPGRFSGRQFSNSRSEMNVSTLELGDSALYLCASSLQGAGNTEAFFGQGTRLTVV.

This clone showed up just once. The chain links TRBV25-1 to TRBJ1-4; D gene uncertain. V was trimmed by 2 bases and J by 4 bases, leaving 17 bases between them. In germline, CDR1 is MGHDK, CDR2 SYGVNS. The CDR3 is 17 residues long. The CDR3 is CASSEQGGSQINEKLFF. The DNA of the CDR3 is TGTGCCAGCAGTGAACAAGGCGGGAGTCAGATTAATGAAAAACTGTTTTTT. Combining the CDR3 with reference TRBV25-1 and TRBJ1-4 gives the whole variable domain EADIYQTPRYLVIGTGKKITLECSQTMGHDKMYWYQQDPGMELHLIHYSYGVNSTEKGDLSSESTVSRIRTEHFPLTLESARPSHTSQYLCASSEQGGSQINEKLFFGSGTQLSVL.

The chain joins TRBV27 to TRBJ2-4; D may be TRBD1 (6 bases). Germline-derived CDR1 and CDR2 are MNHEY and SMNVEV (reference sequence). Between the trimmed V and J ends, which lost 5 bases and 3 bases, there was a span of 11 bases. The CDR3 is 14 amino acids. CDR3 DNA sequence: TGTGCCAGCAGTCAAGCCAGGGGCAAAAACATTCAGTACTTC. Its protein is CASSQARGKNIQYF.

This clone was seen once. The genes are TRBV18 and TRBJ2-1; the match to TRBD2 covers 13 bases. The CDR3 is made up of 20 amino acids. The germline CDR1 and CDR2 sequences are KGHSH and LQKENI. V lost 5 bases and J lost 0; bases outside the gene matches: 13. For the CDR3, the DNA is TGTGCCAGCTCAGATCTAGGCAGACTAGCGGGAGGCAACTCCTACAATGAGCAGTTCTTC. This gives the protein CASSDLGRLAGGNSYNEQFF.

The V and J genes are TRBV4-1 and TRBJ1-2, with D possibly matching TRBD1 (6 bases). From germline, CDR1 is MGHRA and CDR2 YSYEKL. Trimming cost V 0 bases and J 3 bases, with 20 bases left between them. CDR3 length: 18 amino acids. CDR3 sequence: CASSQDPPRAGVDYGYTF. CDR3 nucleotide sequence: TGCGCCAGCAGCCAAGATCCCCCGAGGGCAGGGGTTGACTATGGCTACACCTTC.

The sample holds a few counts of this clone. The chain couples TRBV5-8 to TRBJ1-4; tentatively, D is TRBD1 (5 bases). The CDR3 extends over 15 amino acids. Trimming pared 3 bases from V and 3 bases from J, leaving 12 bases between. From germline, CDR1 is SGHTS and CDR2 YDEGEE. The CDR3 loop reads CASSWGRGANEKLFF. The CDR3 region has the DNA TGTGCCAGCAGCTGGGGCCGGGGGGCTAATGAAAAACTGTTTTTT.

The V gene is TRBV5-1, the J gene TRBJ2-7; 8 positions agree with TRBD1. This CDR3 has 14 amino acids. Germline V gene lookup returns CDR1 SGHRS and CDR2 YFSETQ. V shed 3 bases and J 5 bases; nucleotides not matched to a gene: 7. The CDR3 nucleotides read TGCGCCAGCAGCTCAGGACAGGGTGACGACGAGCAGTACTTC. This gives the protein CASSSGQGDDEQYF. The full variable domain, rest sourced from reference TRBV5-1 and TRBJ2-7, is KAGVTQTPRYLIKTRGQQVTLSCSPISGHRSVSWYQQTPGQGLQFLFEYFSETQRNKGNFPGRFSGRQFSNSRSEMNVSTLELGDSALYLCASSSGQGDDEQYFGPGTRLTVT.

The chain links TRBV5-6 to TRBJ1-6; D gene unclear. Germline CDR1 is SGHDT and CDR2 is YYEEEE. Trimming pared 0 bases from V and 0 bases from J, leaving 7 bases between. The CDR3 totals 16 residues. CDR3 region: CASSLGRLSYNSPLHF. The CDR3 DNA sequence: TGTGCCAGCAGCTTGGGCAGGCTCTCCTATAATTCACCCCTCCACTTT.